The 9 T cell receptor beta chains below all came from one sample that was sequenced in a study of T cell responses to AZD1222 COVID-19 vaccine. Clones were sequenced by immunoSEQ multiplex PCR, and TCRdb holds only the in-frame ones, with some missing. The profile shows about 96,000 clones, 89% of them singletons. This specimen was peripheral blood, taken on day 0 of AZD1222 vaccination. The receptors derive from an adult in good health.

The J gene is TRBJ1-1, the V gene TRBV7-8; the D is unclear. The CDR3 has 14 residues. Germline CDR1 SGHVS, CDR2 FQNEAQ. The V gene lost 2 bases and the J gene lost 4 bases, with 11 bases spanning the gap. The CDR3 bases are TGTGCCAGCAGCTTATGGGGTTCGGGCACTGAAGCTTTCTTT. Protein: CASSLWGSGTEAFF.

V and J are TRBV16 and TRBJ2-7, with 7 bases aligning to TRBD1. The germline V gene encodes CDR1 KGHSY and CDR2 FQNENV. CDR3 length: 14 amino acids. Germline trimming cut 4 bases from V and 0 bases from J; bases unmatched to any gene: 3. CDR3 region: CASSLGTVSYEQYF. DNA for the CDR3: TGTGCCAGCAGCCTTGGGACAGTCTCCTACGAGCAGTACTTC.

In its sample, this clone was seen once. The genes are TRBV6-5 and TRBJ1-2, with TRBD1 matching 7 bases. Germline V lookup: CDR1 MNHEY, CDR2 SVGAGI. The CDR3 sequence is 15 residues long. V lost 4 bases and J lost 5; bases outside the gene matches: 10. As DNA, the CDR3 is TGTGCCAGCAGTTCCGCCGGGACAGCAGGATATGGCTACACCTTC. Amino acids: CASSSAGTAGYGYTF.

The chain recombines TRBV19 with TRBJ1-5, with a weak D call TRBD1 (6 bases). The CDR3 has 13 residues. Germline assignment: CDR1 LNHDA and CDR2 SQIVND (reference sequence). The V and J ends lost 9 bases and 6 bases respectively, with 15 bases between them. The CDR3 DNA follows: TGTGCCAGCCGAACAGGGATCGGTCAGCCCCAGCATTTT. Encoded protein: CASRTGIGQPQHF.

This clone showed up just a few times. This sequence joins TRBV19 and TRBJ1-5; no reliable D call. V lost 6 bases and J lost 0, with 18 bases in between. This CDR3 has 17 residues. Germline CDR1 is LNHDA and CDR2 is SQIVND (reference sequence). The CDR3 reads CASRIQAREYSNQPQHF. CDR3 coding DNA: TGTGCCAGTAGAATCCAAGCCAGAGAATATAGCAATCAGCCCCAGCATTTT.

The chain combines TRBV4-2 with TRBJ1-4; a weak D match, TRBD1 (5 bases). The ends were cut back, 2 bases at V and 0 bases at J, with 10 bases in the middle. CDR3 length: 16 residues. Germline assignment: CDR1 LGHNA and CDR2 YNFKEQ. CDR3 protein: CASSQTQGSTNEKLFF. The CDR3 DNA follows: TGTGCCAGCAGCCAAACCCAGGGATCAACTAATGAAAAACTGTTTTTT.

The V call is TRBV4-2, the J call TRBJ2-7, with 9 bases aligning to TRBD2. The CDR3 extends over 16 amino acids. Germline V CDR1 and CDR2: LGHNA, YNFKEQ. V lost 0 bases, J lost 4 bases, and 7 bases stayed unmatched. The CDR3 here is CASSQDGGGARYEQYF. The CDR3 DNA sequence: TGTGCCAGCAGCCAAGATGGCGGGGGGGCAAGATACGAGCAGTACTTC.

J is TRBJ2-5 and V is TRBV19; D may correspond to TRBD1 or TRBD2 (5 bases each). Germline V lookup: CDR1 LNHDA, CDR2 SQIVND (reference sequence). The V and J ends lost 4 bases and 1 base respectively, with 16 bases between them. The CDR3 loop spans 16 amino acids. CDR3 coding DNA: TGTGCCAGTAGTAGGAGGCCAGGGTCAGTCCAAGAGACCCAGTACTTC. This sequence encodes CASSRRPGSVQETQYF.

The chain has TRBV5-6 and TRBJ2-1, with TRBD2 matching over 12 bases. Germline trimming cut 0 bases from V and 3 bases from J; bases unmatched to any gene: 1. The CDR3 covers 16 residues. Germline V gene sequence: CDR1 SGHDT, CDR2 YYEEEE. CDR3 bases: TGTGCCAGCAGCTTGGGACTAGCGGGGGTCTACAATGAGCAGTTCTTC. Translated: CASSLGLAGVYNEQFF.